Listed below are T cell receptor beta chains from one sample, sequenced in a study of shared clonotypes between healthy human individuals. Profiled with immunoSEQ multiplex PCR; TCRdb holds only in-frame clones, not every one. The sample holds about 2.1 million clones; around 93% are singletons and the top ten take over 1.5%. Source material: naive CD8+ T cells from PBMCs. The receptors were gathered from a man younger than 30 in good health. Some clones in this sample may be carry-over from other donors' samples. Each CDR3 is given with its conserved first and last residue. The order of the fields is V gene, D gene, clone size, J gene, CDR3 DNA, CDR3 protein. A D gene is named only where the DNA matches it firmly. Rows give clone size only sometimes, using once, few, many, or a class for an expanded clone.

v_call: TRBV6-4; d_call: .; clone_size: .; j_call: TRBJ2-7; cdr3_nt: TGTGCCAGCAGTGAGAATGGGCTCGGGGACGAGCAGTACTTC; cdr3_aa: CASSENGLGDEQYF
v_call: TRBV19; d_call: .; clone_size: .; j_call: TRBJ1-5; cdr3_nt: TGTGCCAGTATCGGGGGTGGCACCGTCAATCAGCCCCAGCATTTT; cdr3_aa: CASIGGGTVNQPQHF
v_call: TRBV27; d_call: .; clone_size: .; j_call: TRBJ2-3; cdr3_nt: TGTGCCAGCAGCCCGCGGCAGCCGGGGAAGACGCAGTATTTT; cdr3_aa: CASSPRQPGKTQYF
v_call: TRBV5-6; d_call: .; clone_size: .; j_call: TRBJ2-1; cdr3_nt: TGTGCCAGCAGCCCGACCGGGACTCACCATGAGCAGTTCTTC; cdr3_aa: CASSPTGTHHEQFF
v_call: TRBV10-3; d_call: .; clone_size: .; j_call: TRBJ2-3; cdr3_nt: TGTGCCACCATGGGGCTAACGGCCACACGTGATACGCAGTATTTT; cdr3_aa: CATMGLTATRDTQYF
v_call: TRBV13; d_call: TRBD1; clone_size: .; j_call: TRBJ2-1; cdr3_nt: TGTGCCAGCAGCCGACAGGGCCACTTCTCCTACAATGAGCAGTTCTTC; cdr3_aa: CASSRQGHFSYNEQFF
v_call: TRBV4-2; d_call: .; clone_size: .; j_call: TRBJ2-7; cdr3_nt: TGTGCCAGCAGCCAATTCAGACAGGATAGAACTTACGAGCAGTACTTC; cdr3_aa: CASSQFRQDRTYEQYF
v_call: TRBV5-6; d_call: TRBD1; clone_size: .; j_call: TRBJ2-7; cdr3_nt: TGTGCCAGCAGCATAGGGACAGACCACTACGAGCAGTACTTC; cdr3_aa: CASSIGTDHYEQYF
v_call: TRBV5-4; d_call: .; clone_size: .; j_call: TRBJ2-7; cdr3_nt: TGTGCCAGCAGCTTGGGTGGGTACGAGCAGTACTTC; cdr3_aa: CASSLGGYEQYF
v_call: TRBV4-3; d_call: TRBD2; clone_size: .; j_call: TRBJ2-3; cdr3_nt: TGCGCCAGCAGCCCAACCCCGGGACTAGCGGTAGATACGCAGTATTTT; cdr3_aa: CASSPTPGLAVDTQYF
v_call: TRBV20-1; d_call: .; clone_size: .; j_call: TRBJ2-2; cdr3_nt: TGCAGTGCTAGCGACACCGGGGAGCTGTTTTTT; cdr3_aa: CSASDTGELFF
v_call: TRBV4-1; d_call: .; clone_size: .; j_call: TRBJ2-2; cdr3_nt: TGCGCCAGCAGCCAACAGCCAGGTACCGCGAACACCGGGGAGCTGTTTTTT; cdr3_aa: CASSQQPGTANTGELFF
v_call: TRBV2; d_call: .; clone_size: once; j_call: TRBJ2-1; cdr3_nt: TGTGCCAGCAGTGAACGCGGAGGATCCCACGGGTTTGCGGAGCAGTTCTTC; cdr3_aa: CASSERGGSHGFAEQFF
v_call: TRBV4-1; d_call: .; clone_size: .; j_call: TRBJ2-1; cdr3_nt: TGCGCCAGCAGGGGACCTCCCTACAATGAGCAGTTCTTC; cdr3_aa: CASRGPPYNEQFF
v_call: TRBV6-4; d_call: .; clone_size: .; j_call: TRBJ1-2; cdr3_nt: TGTGCCAGCAATAGGACGACACCCCGCGGGGGCTACACCTTC; cdr3_aa: CASNRTTPRGGYTF
v_call: TRBV11-2; d_call: .; clone_size: .; j_call: TRBJ2-1; cdr3_nt: TGTGCCAGCAGCTTTTCTTCAAATGAGCAGTTCTTC; cdr3_aa: CASSFSSNEQFF
v_call: TRBV6-1; d_call: TRBD2; clone_size: once; j_call: TRBJ2-7; cdr3_nt: TGTGCCAGCAGTGACCGGGAGGGCTCCTACGAGCAGTACTTC; cdr3_aa: CASSDREGSYEQYF
v_call: TRBV28; d_call: TRBD2; clone_size: .; j_call: TRBJ2-2; cdr3_nt: TGTGCCAGCAGTTCCCCCGGGGAGCGGGAGGGCGGGGTCGCCGGGGAGCTGTTTTTT; cdr3_aa: CASSSPGEREGGVAGELFF
v_call: TRBV6-1; d_call: TRBD2; clone_size: once; j_call: TRBJ2-7; cdr3_nt: TGTGCCAGCAGTGAAGGACTAGCGGGGGAATACGAGCAGTACTTC; cdr3_aa: CASSEGLAGEYEQYF
v_call: TRBV6-1; d_call: .; clone_size: .; j_call: TRBJ1-5; cdr3_nt: TGTGCCAGCAGTGAAGGGGGAAATCAGCCCCAGCATTTT; cdr3_aa: CASSEGGNQPQHF
v_call: TRBV27; d_call: .; clone_size: .; j_call: TRBJ2-5; cdr3_nt: TGTGCCAGCAGCATTACAGGTTTAAGAGAGACCCAGTACTTC; cdr3_aa: CASSITGLRETQYF
v_call: TRBV6-8; d_call: .; clone_size: .; j_call: TRBJ1-5; cdr3_nt: TGTGCCAGCAGTTACGGAAGCAATCAGCCCCAGCATTTT; cdr3_aa: CASSYGSNQPQHF
v_call: TRBV27; d_call: .; clone_size: .; j_call: TRBJ2-1; cdr3_nt: TGTGCCAGCAGCTCTGGTCGGGCCCACAATGAGCAGTTCTTC; cdr3_aa: CASSSGRAHNEQFF
v_call: TRBV6-5; d_call: .; clone_size: .; j_call: TRBJ2-7; cdr3_nt: TGTGCCAGCAGACTCGACAGGTTGGGACCCGAGCAGTACTTC; cdr3_aa: CASRLDRLGPEQYF
v_call: TRBV7-2; d_call: .; clone_size: .; j_call: TRBJ2-2; cdr3_nt: TGTGCCAGCAGCTCCCGGGACCACGCGAACACCGGGGAGCTGTTTTTT; cdr3_aa: CASSSRDHANTGELFF
v_call: TRBV27; d_call: .; clone_size: .; j_call: TRBJ2-3; cdr3_nt: TGTGCCAGCAGTATCAACCCCACAGATACGCAGTATTTT; cdr3_aa: CASSINPTDTQYF
v_call: TRBV29-1; d_call: .; clone_size: .; j_call: TRBJ1-5; cdr3_nt: TGCAGCGTTGTCGTCCCGCAGGGACCCCAGCATTTT; cdr3_aa: CSVVVPQGPQHF
v_call: TRBV6-1; d_call: .; clone_size: .; j_call: TRBJ1-3; cdr3_nt: TGTGCCAGCAGTGACAGGTGGGGACTCTCTGGAAACACCATATATTTT; cdr3_aa: CASSDRWGLSGNTIYF
v_call: TRBV9; d_call: .; clone_size: .; j_call: TRBJ2-3; cdr3_nt: TGTGCCAGCAGCGTAGGGTCAGGGGAGGCAGATACGCAGTATTTT; cdr3_aa: CASSVGSGEADTQYF
v_call: TRBV9; d_call: .; clone_size: .; j_call: TRBJ2-2; cdr3_nt: TGTGCCAGCAGCGTAGCTGCCAGGGACACCGGGGAGCTGTTTTTT; cdr3_aa: CASSVAARDTGELFF
v_call: TRBV10-2; d_call: .; clone_size: .; j_call: TRBJ1-5; cdr3_nt: TGCGCCAGCAGTGAGCCGAGAGGTCAGAATAGCAATCAGCCCCAGCATTTT; cdr3_aa: CASSEPRGQNSNQPQHF
v_call: TRBV27; d_call: .; clone_size: .; j_call: TRBJ2-5; cdr3_nt: TGTGCCAGCAGTTTTCTGACCCGCACGGAGACCCAGTACTTC; cdr3_aa: CASSFLTRTETQYF
v_call: TRBV15; d_call: .; clone_size: .; j_call: TRBJ2-2; cdr3_nt: TGTGCCACCAAAGGGCGAGAGACCGGGGAGCTGTTTTTT; cdr3_aa: CATKGRETGELFF
v_call: TRBV19; d_call: .; clone_size: .; j_call: TRBJ2-3; cdr3_nt: TGTGCCAGTAGTATGGGGGACCCCACAGATACGCAGTATTTT; cdr3_aa: CASSMGDPTDTQYF
v_call: TRBV29-1; d_call: TRBD2; clone_size: .; j_call: TRBJ2-1; cdr3_nt: TGCAGCGTTGAAGGGTCCAGCGGGAGGCCTAACTACAATGAGCAGTTCTTC; cdr3_aa: CSVEGSSGRPNYNEQFF
v_call: TRBV27; d_call: TRBD1; clone_size: .; j_call: TRBJ1-5; cdr3_nt: TGTGCCAGCAGACCTCCGGGACAGCGGAATCAGCCCCAGCATTTT; cdr3_aa: CASRPPGQRNQPQHF
v_call: TRBV5-6; d_call: TRBD2; clone_size: .; j_call: TRBJ2-7; cdr3_nt: TGTGCCAGCAGCCGGGGGGTCCTGAGCTCCTACGAGCAGTACTTC; cdr3_aa: CASSRGVLSSYEQYF
v_call: TRBV5-3; d_call: .; clone_size: .; j_call: TRBJ2-7; cdr3_nt: TGTGCCAGAAGCTTGGCAGTCCGCACGGGCCCGCCCAATAACTACGAGCAGTACTTC; cdr3_aa: CARSLAVRTGPPNNYEQYF
v_call: TRBV11-3; d_call: .; clone_size: .; j_call: TRBJ2-5; cdr3_nt: TGTGCCAGCAGCCGCTGGACAGAAGAGACCCAGTACTTC; cdr3_aa: CASSRWTEETQYF
v_call: TRBV30; d_call: .; clone_size: .; j_call: TRBJ1-3; cdr3_nt: TGTGCTTACGACTCTGGAAACACCATATATTTT; cdr3_aa: CAYDSGNTIYF
v_call: TRBV4-1; d_call: TRBD1; clone_size: .; j_call: TRBJ1-1; cdr3_nt: TGCGCCAGCAGCCAAGAGGGACAGGGGGCGATCACTGAAGCTTTCTTT; cdr3_aa: CASSQEGQGAITEAFF
v_call: TRBV2; d_call: TRBD2; clone_size: .; j_call: TRBJ2-1; cdr3_nt: TGTGCCAGCAGGGTATTAGCGGGAAGCTCCTACAATGAGCAGTTCTTC; cdr3_aa: CASRVLAGSSYNEQFF
v_call: TRBV29-1; d_call: .; clone_size: once; j_call: TRBJ2-1; cdr3_nt: TGCAGCGTTGACAAGGGCCCCTACAATGAGCAGTTCTTC; cdr3_aa: CSVDKGPYNEQFF
v_call: TRBV7-9; d_call: TRBD2; clone_size: .; j_call: TRBJ2-1; cdr3_nt: TGTGCCAGCAGCTTAGAAGCGGGAGCTCCCTTTTACAATGAGCAGTTCTTC; cdr3_aa: CASSLEAGAPFYNEQFF
v_call: TRBV6-5; d_call: TRBD1; clone_size: .; j_call: TRBJ1-5; cdr3_nt: TGTGCCAGCAGTTTGGACAGGGACGGCAATCAGCCCCAGCATTTT; cdr3_aa: CASSLDRDGNQPQHF
v_call: TRBV13; d_call: .; clone_size: .; j_call: TRBJ2-3; cdr3_nt: TGTGCCAGCAGCACCCGCGGCCCAGATACGCAGTATTTT; cdr3_aa: CASSTRGPDTQYF
v_call: TRBV2; d_call: .; clone_size: .; j_call: TRBJ2-7; cdr3_nt: TGTGCCAGCAGTGAAGAAGGGGAGGGGGCCAAGGAAGAGCAGTACTTC; cdr3_aa: CASSEEGEGAKEEQYF
v_call: TRBV13; d_call: .; clone_size: .; j_call: TRBJ2-6; cdr3_nt: TGTGCCAGCAGCTTTGGTAAGGCTGGGGCCAACGTCCTGACTTTC; cdr3_aa: CASSFGKAGANVLTF
v_call: TRBV27; d_call: .; clone_size: few; j_call: TRBJ1-1; cdr3_nt: TGTGCCAGCAGTGGCAGGGTGGGGACTGAAGCTTTCTTT; cdr3_aa: CASSGRVGTEAFF
v_call: TRBV28; d_call: .; clone_size: .; j_call: TRBJ2-7; cdr3_nt: TGTGCCAGCAGGGGGGGGGACAGCGAGCAGTACTTC; cdr3_aa: CASRGGDSEQYF
v_call: TRBV19; d_call: TRBD1; clone_size: .; j_call: TRBJ2-7; cdr3_nt: TGTGCCAGTAGTCCGGACAGGGGGGTCTACGAGCAGTACTTC; cdr3_aa: CASSPDRGVYEQYF
v_call: TRBV7-9; d_call: .; clone_size: .; j_call: TRBJ2-1; cdr3_nt: TGTGCCAGCAGCTTAGCGGGCGTTCCTGCCTACAATGAGCAGTTCTTC; cdr3_aa: CASSLAGVPAYNEQFF
v_call: TRBV29-1; d_call: TRBD1; clone_size: .; j_call: TRBJ2-1; cdr3_nt: TGCAGCGTTAAAGGGGGCACCCAAGACCCCTACAATGAGCAGTTCTTC; cdr3_aa: CSVKGGTQDPYNEQFF
v_call: TRBV19; d_call: .; clone_size: .; j_call: TRBJ1-1; cdr3_nt: TGTGCCAGTACTATAACGGGACTGAAGAACACTGAAGCTTTCTTT; cdr3_aa: CASTITGLKNTEAFF
v_call: TRBV4-1; d_call: TRBD2; clone_size: .; j_call: TRBJ2-1; cdr3_nt: TGCGCCAGCAGCCTCCTAGCGGGCCGGAGCTCCTACAATGAGCAGTTCTTC; cdr3_aa: CASSLLAGRSSYNEQFF